This T cell receptor (beta chain) is from a study of molecular identifiers for immune sequencing clone quantification. Whole-study results and caveats: In CMV-specific effectors, clones above 20 copies held over 99% of molecules; naive, under 1%. Sizes of clones that are highly expanded could be underestimated (if identical TCR molecules share a barcode). Researchers reportedly could pick up spiked Jurkat TCR RNA from one cell mixed into one million naive cells.

In the case of this clonotype: Its target is unknown.

Methods described previously, with TCR primers listed, were used for bulk TCR libraries. Each CDR3 protein gets one entry after TCRdb re-called the PCR reads with MiXCR. The sample consists of a few hundred thousand distinct CDR3 sequences, 24% of them appearing once. Material: naive CD8+ T cells from blood, with Jurkat cell RNA spiked in. The subset denotes: FACS-sorted CD8+CD4-CCR7+CD45RA+ naive T cells. This TCR came from a human donor in good health. Some libraries in this study had Jurkat cell RNA spiked in.

The CDR3 DNA sequence: TGTGCCAGCACCTCCTCGGAGGGGGCGAGGTATGGCTACACCTTC. This encodes CASTSSEGARYGYTF. The chain couples TRBV5-6 to TRBJ1-2; 7 bases align to TRBD1. In germline, CDR1 is SGHDT, CDR2 YYEEEE. This CDR3 has 15 residues. The junction had 13 bases not matched to a gene; V was cut back by 6 bases and J by 5 bases.